This TCR beta chain stems from a study of T cell responses to AZD1222 COVID-19 vaccine. General study findings and limits: Repertoires were obtained only post-peak T cell response. The number of AZD1222 recipients seropositive at baseline was only five or six.

Sequencing was performed with immunoSEQ multiplex PCR; in TCRdb, only in-frame clones are kept and a portion is missing. The table has tens of thousands of clones, around 80% seen once. Of note for this clone: The target antigen is unknown.

Pooling of second doses given at about 4 or about 12 weeks was done. This specimen consisted of peripheral blood, obtained 28 days after the second AZD1222 dose. This sequence originates from an adult who received the AZD1222 COVID-19 vaccine.

CDR3 protein: CASSFRGGGQGARETQYF. The CDR3, as DNA: TGTGCCAGCAGCTTTCGGGGCGGGGGACAGGGGGCGAGAGAGACCCAGTACTTC. The chain has TRBV11-2 and TRBJ2-5, with 12 positions matching TRBD1. Germline V CDR1 and CDR2: SGHAT, FQNNGV. The CDR3 spans 18 residues. V lost 3 bases, J lost 4 bases, and 12 bases stayed unmatched.